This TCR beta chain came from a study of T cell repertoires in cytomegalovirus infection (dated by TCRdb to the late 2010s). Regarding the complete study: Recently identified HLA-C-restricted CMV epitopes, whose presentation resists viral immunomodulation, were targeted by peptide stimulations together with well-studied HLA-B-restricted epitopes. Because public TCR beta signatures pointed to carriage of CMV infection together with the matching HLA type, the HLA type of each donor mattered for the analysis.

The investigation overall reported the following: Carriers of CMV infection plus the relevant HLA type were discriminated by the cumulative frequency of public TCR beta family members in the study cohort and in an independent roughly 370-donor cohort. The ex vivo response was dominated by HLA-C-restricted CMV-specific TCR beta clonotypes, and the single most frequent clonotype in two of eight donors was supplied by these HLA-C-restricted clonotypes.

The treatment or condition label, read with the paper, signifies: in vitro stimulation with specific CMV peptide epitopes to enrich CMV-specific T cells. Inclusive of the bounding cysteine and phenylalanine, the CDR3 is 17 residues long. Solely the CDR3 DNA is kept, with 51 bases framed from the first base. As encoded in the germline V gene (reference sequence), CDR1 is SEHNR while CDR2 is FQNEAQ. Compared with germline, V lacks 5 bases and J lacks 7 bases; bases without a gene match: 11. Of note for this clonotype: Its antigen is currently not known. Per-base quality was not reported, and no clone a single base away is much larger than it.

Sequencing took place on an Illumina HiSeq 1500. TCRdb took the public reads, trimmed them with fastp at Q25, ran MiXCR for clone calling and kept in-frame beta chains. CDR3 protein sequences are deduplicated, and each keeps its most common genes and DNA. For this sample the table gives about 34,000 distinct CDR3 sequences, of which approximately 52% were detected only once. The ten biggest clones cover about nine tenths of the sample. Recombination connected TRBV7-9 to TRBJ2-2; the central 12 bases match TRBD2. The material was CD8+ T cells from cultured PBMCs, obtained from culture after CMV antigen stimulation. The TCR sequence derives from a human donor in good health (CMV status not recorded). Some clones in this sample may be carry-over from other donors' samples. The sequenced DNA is TGTGCCAGCAGCCCCACTAGCGGGAGGCTTAGAGGCGGGGAGCTGTTTTTT. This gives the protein CASSPTSGRLRGGELFF.